This T cell receptor beta chain is drawn from a study of T cell responses to AZD1222 COVID-19 vaccine. Study-wide findings and caveats: Nearly half of spike-specific TCRs reportedly target unmutated variant regions.

A word on this clone: Its antigen is not identified.

The assay was immunoSEQ multiplex PCR, and TCRdb's table has in-frame clones only and misses some. This sample has over 150,000 clones, with roughly nine tenths found just once. With 0 bases clipped from V and 7 bases from J, the junction kept 10 bases outside the gene matches. The CDR3 contains 17 residues. Germline V CDR1 and CDR2: SGHRS, YFSETQ. The source of this sequence is an adult in good health. The material sequenced was peripheral blood, taken on day 0 of AZD1222 vaccination. The chain links TRBV5-1 to TRBJ1-6; 7 bases line up with TRBD1. The CDR3, as DNA: TGCGCCAGCAGCTTGGGAACAGGGGTCACGATCAATTCACCCCTCCACTTT. Translating gives CASSLGTGVTINSPLHF.